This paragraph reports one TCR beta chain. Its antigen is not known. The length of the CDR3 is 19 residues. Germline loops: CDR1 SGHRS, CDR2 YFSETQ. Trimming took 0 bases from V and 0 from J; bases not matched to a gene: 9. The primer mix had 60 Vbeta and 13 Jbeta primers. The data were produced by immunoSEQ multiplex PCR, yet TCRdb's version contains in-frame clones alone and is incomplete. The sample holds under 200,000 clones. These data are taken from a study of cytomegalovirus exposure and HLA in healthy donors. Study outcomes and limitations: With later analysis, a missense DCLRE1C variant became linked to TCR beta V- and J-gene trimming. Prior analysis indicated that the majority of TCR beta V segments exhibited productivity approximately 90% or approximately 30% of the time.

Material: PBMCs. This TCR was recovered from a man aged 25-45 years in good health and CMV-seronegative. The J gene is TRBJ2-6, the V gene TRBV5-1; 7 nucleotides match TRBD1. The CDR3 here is CASSLVGWSGGSGANVLTF. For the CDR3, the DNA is TGCGCCAGCAGCTTGGTAGGGTGGTCAGGGGGCTCTGGGGCCAACGTCCTGACTTTC.